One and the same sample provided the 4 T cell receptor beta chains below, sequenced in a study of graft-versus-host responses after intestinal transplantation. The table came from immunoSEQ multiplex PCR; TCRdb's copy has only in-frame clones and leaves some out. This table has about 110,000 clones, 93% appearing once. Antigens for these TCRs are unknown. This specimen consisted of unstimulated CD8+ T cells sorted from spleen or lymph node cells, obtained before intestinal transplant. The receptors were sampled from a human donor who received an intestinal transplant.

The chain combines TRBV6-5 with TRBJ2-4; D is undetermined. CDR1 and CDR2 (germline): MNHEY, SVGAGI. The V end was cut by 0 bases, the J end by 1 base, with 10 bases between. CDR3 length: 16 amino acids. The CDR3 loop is CASSYSMVRAKNIQYF. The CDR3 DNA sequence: TGTGCCAGCAGTTACTCGATGGTGAGGGCCAAAAACATTCAGTACTTC.

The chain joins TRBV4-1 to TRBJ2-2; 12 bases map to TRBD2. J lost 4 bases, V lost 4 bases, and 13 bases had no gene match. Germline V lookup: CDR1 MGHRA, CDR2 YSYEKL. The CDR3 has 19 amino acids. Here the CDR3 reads CASSLIPSLAGGVTGELFF. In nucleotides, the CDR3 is TGCGCCAGCAGCCTAATCCCCTCACTAGCGGGAGGTGTCACCGGGGAGCTGTTTTTT.

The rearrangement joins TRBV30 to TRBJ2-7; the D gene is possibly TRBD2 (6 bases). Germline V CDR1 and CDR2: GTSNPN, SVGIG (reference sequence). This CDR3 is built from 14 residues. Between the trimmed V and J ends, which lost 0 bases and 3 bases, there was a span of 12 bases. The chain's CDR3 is CAWSVGGGGYEQYF. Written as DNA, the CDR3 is TGTGCCTGGAGTGTGGGGGGAGGAGGCTACGAGCAGTACTTC.

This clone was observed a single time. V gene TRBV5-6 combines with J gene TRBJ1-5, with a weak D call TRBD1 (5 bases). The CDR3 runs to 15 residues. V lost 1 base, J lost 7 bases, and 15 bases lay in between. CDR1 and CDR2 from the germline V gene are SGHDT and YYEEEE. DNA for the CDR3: TGTGCCAGCAGCTTGAGAGGGGCGGTTATACAGCCCCAGCATTTT. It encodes CASSLRGAVIQPQHF.